Following are 2 T cell receptor beta chains from one sample sequenced in a study of T cell responses to AZD1222 COVID-19 vaccine. Sequencing was performed with immunoSEQ multiplex PCR; in TCRdb, only in-frame clones are kept and a portion is missing. There are roughly 150,000 clones in the sample; approximately 94% occur only once, and approximately 5.5% lies in the top ten. The specimen was peripheral blood, collected 28 days after the second AZD1222 dose. These receptors were taken from an adult who received the AZD1222 COVID-19 vaccine.

The V and J genes are TRBV28 and TRBJ2-2; D is ambiguous. The CDR3 spans 15 residues. The V and J ends lost 3 bases and 7 bases respectively, with 15 bases between them. The germline V gene encodes CDR1 MDHEN and CDR2 SYDVKM. This chain's CDR3 is CASSFATPGHGELFF. CDR3 DNA sequence: TGTGCCAGCAGTTTTGCGACCCCCGGGCACGGGGAGCTGTTTTTT.

J is TRBJ2-7 and V is TRBV7-8; TRBD1 is a possible D gene (5 bases). The germline gives CDR1 SGHVS, CDR2 FQNEAQ. Trimming pared 0 bases from V and 0 bases from J, leaving 9 bases between. This CDR3 spans 15 amino acids. CDR3 nucleotides: TGTGCCAGCAGCTTAGCGGACACCCTCTCCTACGAGCAGTACTTC. Its protein is CASSLADTLSYEQYF.